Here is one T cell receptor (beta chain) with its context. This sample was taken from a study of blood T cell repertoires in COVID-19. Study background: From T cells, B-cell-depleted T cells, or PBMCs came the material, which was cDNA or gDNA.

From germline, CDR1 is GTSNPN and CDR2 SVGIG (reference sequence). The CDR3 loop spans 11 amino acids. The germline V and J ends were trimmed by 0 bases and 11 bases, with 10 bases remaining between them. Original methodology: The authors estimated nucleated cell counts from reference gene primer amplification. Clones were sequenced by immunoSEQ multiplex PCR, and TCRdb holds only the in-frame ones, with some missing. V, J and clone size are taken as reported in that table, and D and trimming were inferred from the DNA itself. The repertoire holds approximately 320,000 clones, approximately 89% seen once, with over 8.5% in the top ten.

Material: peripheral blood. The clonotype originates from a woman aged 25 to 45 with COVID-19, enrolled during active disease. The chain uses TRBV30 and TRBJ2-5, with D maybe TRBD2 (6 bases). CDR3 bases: TGTGCCTGGAGTGTCGGGGACTTACAGTACTTC. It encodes CAWSVGDLQYF.